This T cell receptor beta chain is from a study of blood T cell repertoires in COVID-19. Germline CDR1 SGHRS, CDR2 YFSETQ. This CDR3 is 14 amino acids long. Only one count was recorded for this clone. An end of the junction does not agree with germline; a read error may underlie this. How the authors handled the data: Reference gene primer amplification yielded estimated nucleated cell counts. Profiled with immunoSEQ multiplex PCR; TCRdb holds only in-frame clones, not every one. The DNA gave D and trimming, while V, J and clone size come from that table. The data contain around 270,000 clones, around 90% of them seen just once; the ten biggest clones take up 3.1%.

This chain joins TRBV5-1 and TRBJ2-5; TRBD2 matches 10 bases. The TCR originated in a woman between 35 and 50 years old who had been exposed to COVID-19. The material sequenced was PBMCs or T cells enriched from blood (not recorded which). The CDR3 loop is CASSGGDIGETQYF. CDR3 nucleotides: TGTGCCAGCAGCGGGGGGGACATTGGCGAGACCCAGTACTTC. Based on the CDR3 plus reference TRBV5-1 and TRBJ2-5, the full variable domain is KAGVTQTPRYLIKTRGQQVTLSCSPISGHRSVSWYQQTPGQGLQFLFEYFSETQRNKGNFPGRFSGRQFSNSRSEMNVSTLELGDSALYLCASSGGDIGETQYFGPGTRLLVL.